The rows below give T cell receptor beta chains drawn from one sample of a study of human T cells and chemical hapten exposure. Via MiXCR, TCRdb re-called the RACE reads, giving one row per CDR3 protein. The data hold under 40,000 distinct CDR3 sequences, with 10% to 15% observed a single time. Here the sequenced sample was whole blood, taken in connection with sensitization to the hapten diphenylcyclopropenone (DPC). The receptors were gathered from a woman in her thirties or forties with alopecia areata. Some clones in this sample may be carry-over from other donors' samples. Both conserved end residues are trimmed from each CDR3. The order of the fields is CDR3 length, V gene, D gene, J gene, CDR3 protein. A D gene is named only where the DNA matches it firmly.

15	TRBV5-6	TRBD1	TRBJ1-5	ASSLLGGEGVYQPQH
12	TRBV27	.	TRBJ2-7	ASSLSWAPHEQY
12	TRBV10-1	.	TRBJ1-1	ASSDSGWNTEAF
14	TRBV9	.	TRBJ1-4	ASSPGPQGPNEKLF
13	TRBV20-1	TRBD2	TRBJ2-1	SAQGLAEIYNEQF
14	TRBV6-2/TRBV6-3	TRBD2	TRBJ2-7	ASHSVLAGPTYEQY
9	TRBV2	.	TRBJ2-7	ASRQGVEQY
12	TRBV28	.	TRBJ2-7	ASRSTGSSYEQY
10	TRBV29-1	.	TRBJ1-1	SVVGSHTEAF
12	TRBV2	TRBD2	TRBJ2-1	ASSRTSGTSEQF
13	TRBV25-1	.	TRBJ2-3	APLSLAPSTDTQY
14	TRBV4-2	.	TRBJ2-5	ASSQELGPSAGTQY
12	TRBV7-3	TRBD1	TRBJ2-7	ASSQGTGVREQY
13	TRBV19	.	TRBJ2-1	ASSIVSGQGSEQF
13	TRBV7-9	.	TRBJ1-1	ASSLARTVTNEAF
11	TRBV27	.	TRBJ2-3	ASSSRTRDTQY
12	TRBV28	.	TRBJ1-2	ASSSGRLVYGYT
12	TRBV28	.	TRBJ1-2	ASKELAGEYGYT
12	TRBV25-1	.	TRBJ2-7	ASSEEDSPYEQY
12	TRBV27	.	TRBJ2-2	ATAGTPISGELF
10	TRBV4-2	.	TRBJ2-7	ASSGRDYEQY
12	TRBV3-1	.	TRBJ2-1	ASSLGDFYNEQF
14	TRBV4-1	.	TRBJ1-1	ASSQGGPFTNTEAF